The 13 T cell receptor beta chains below all came from one sample that was sequenced in a study of PD-1 blockade in classical Hodgkin lymphoma. TCRdb's copy holds only in-frame clones and misses some; the assay was immunoSEQ multiplex PCR. The sample shows 45,000 or so clones, around four fifths of them seen only once. The time point denotes: cycle 4 day 1 (C4D1), after six to seven weeks of nivolumab. Every patient relapsed after autologous stem cell transplantation, and brentuximab vedotin exposure varied. The sequences come from peripheral blood mononuclear cells (PBMCs), collected before the fourth cycle of nivolumab. The receptors were gathered from a human donor with classical Hodgkin lymphoma.

The gene calls are TRBV5-6 and TRBJ1-2, with unresolved D. The CDR3 has 14 amino acids. From germline, CDR1 is SGHDT and CDR2 YYEEEE. V dropped 0 bases and J dropped 4 bases, with 10 bases sitting between them. This chain's CDR3 is CASSLGVESYGYTF. The CDR3 bases are TGTGCCAGCAGCTTGGGCGTGGAGAGCTATGGCTACACCTTC.

CDR3 nucleotides: TGCGCCAGCAGCCGAGAACAGACGATGAACACTGAAGCTTTCTTT. Translating it yields CASSREQTMNTEAFF. The rearrangement links TRBV4-3 to TRBJ1-1; D is unresolved. Germline loops: CDR1 LGHNA, CDR2 YSLEER. The CDR3 totals 15 residues. The ends were cut back, 4 bases at V and 0 bases at J, with 12 bases in the middle.

The chain links TRBV30 to TRBJ2-2; D is tentatively TRBD1 or TRBD2 (5 bases each). Per the germline V gene, CDR1 is GTSNPN and CDR2 is SVGIG (reference sequence). CDR3 length equals 14 residues. Trimming pared 2 bases from V and 6 bases from J, leaving 13 bases between. This chain's CDR3 is CAWSRDHMSGELFF. CDR3 bases: TGTGCCTGGAGTCGGGACCACATGTCCGGGGAGCTGTTTTTT.

This clone was observed a handful of times. The V and J genes are TRBV6-1 and TRBJ1-5; TRBD1 might be the D (5 bases). Germline loops: CDR1 MNHNS, CDR2 SASEGT. Trimming took 3 bases from V and 2 from J, leaving 11 bases between them. This CDR3 region has 15 residues. The CDR3 reads CASSDQGSGNQPQHF. The CDR3 DNA reads as TGTGCCAGCAGTGATCAGGGATCGGGCAATCAGCCCCAGCATTTT.

V is TRBV18 and J is TRBJ2-5; 8 nucleotides agree with TRBD1. Trimming removed 3 bases from V and 3 bases from J; junction bases left unmatched: 6. CDR1 and CDR2 from the germline V gene are KGHSH and LQKENI. The CDR3 is made up of 15 amino acids. The CDR3 DNA sequence: TGTGCCAGCTCACCTTCTATGGACAGGGAAGAGACCCAGTACTTC. Translated: CASSPSMDREETQYF.

V is TRBV27 and J is TRBJ1-2; D gene uncertain. Germline values: CDR1 MNHEY, CDR2 SMNVEV (reference sequence). Trimming removed 4 bases from V and 4 bases from J, with 10 bases in between. This CDR3 spans 13 amino acids. The CDR3 bases are TGTGCCAGCAGTTCAGAAGAGGGCTATGGCTACACCTTC. Translating gives CASSSEEGYGYTF.

The chain links TRBV11-3 to TRBJ2-7, with 7 bases fitting TRBD1. Germline values: CDR1 SGHNT, CDR2 YENEEA. CDR3 size: 17 residues. The V segment lost 3 bases and the J segment 1 base; nucleotides outside the gene matches: 12. CDR3 loop: CASSLAGGTSFSYEQYF. CDR3 nucleotide sequence: TGTGCCAGCAGCTTGGCAGGGGGAACCTCTTTTTCCTACGAGCAGTACTTC.

The chain is built from TRBV6-5 and TRBJ2-7; a possible D gene is TRBD1 (5 bases). Germline loops: CDR1 MNHEY, CDR2 SVGAGI. This CDR3 contains 15 residues. Trimming took 0 bases from V and 6 from J, leaving 15 bases between them. CDR3 sequence: CASSYSPRVSSEQYF. The CDR3 nucleotides are TGTGCCAGCAGTTACTCGCCCAGGGTGTCTAGCGAGCAGTACTTC.

As concerns this clone: The same CDR3 arises from other DNA sequences in this sample as well. The chain links TRBV5-1 to TRBJ2-5; 12 bases align to TRBD2. Germline trimming cut 4 bases from V and 4 bases from J; bases unmatched to any gene: 11. CDR1 SGHRS and CDR2 YFSETQ come from the germline V gene. This CDR3 has 17 residues. The CDR3 nucleotides read TGCGCCAGCAGCCTGGGTTCTAGCGGGGGGGGGCGAGAGACCCAGTACTTC. It yields the protein CASSLGSSGGGRETQYF.

J is TRBJ1-4 and V is TRBV30, with 7 bases aligning to TRBD1. This CDR3 comprises 16 residues. CDR1 and CDR2 from the germline V gene are GTSNPN and SVGIG (reference sequence). The J segment lost 0 bases and the V segment lost 2 bases, leaving 6 bases of the junction unmatched. CDR3 nucleotide sequence: TGTGCCTGGAGTATCGGGACAGTTCCAACTAATGAAAAACTGTTTTTT. Translated, it gives CAWSIGTVPTNEKLFF.

In DNA, the CDR3 is TGTGCCAGCAGAGAGACTACAGATACGCAGTATTTT. It encodes CASRETTDTQYF. The J gene is TRBJ2-3, the V gene TRBV11-3; D uncertain. This CDR3 region has 12 residues. Trimming left V 6 bases short and J 3 bases short, with 7 bases between. CDR1 and CDR2 from the germline V gene are SGHNT and YENEEA.

A few counts support this clone. J is TRBJ1-2 and V is TRBV6-4; the match to TRBD1 covers 8 bases. CDR1 and CDR2 from the germline V gene are MRHNA and SNTAGT. The CDR3 runs 15 residues. V was clipped by 0 bases and J by 2 bases; unmatched bases: 2. The CDR3 DNA reads TGTGCCAGCAGTGACTCGGGGGACAGGAACTATGGCTACACCTTC. This gives the protein CASSDSGDRNYGYTF.

For this clone: A far larger clone is one nucleotide away, so this likely arose from a read error. This chain connects TRBV7-9 to TRBJ2-7; tentatively, D is TRBD1 (6 bases). V lost 4 bases to trimming and J lost 1 base, with 14 bases between them. The CDR3 is made up of 15 amino acids. Germline CDR1 reads SEHNR; CDR2 reads FQNEAQ (reference sequence). CDR3 in amino acids: CASSYSAGTSYEQYF. CDR3 DNA sequence: TGTGCCAGCAGCTACTCAGCCGGGACATCCTACGAGCAGTACTTC. Together with reference TRBV7-9 and TRBJ2-7, the CDR3 gives the full variable domain: DTGVSQNPRHKITKRGQNVTFRCDPISEHNRLYWYRQTLGQGPEFLTYFQNEAQLEKSRLLSDRFSAERPKGSFSTLEIQRTEQGDSAMYLCASSYSAGTSYEQYFGPGTRLTVT.